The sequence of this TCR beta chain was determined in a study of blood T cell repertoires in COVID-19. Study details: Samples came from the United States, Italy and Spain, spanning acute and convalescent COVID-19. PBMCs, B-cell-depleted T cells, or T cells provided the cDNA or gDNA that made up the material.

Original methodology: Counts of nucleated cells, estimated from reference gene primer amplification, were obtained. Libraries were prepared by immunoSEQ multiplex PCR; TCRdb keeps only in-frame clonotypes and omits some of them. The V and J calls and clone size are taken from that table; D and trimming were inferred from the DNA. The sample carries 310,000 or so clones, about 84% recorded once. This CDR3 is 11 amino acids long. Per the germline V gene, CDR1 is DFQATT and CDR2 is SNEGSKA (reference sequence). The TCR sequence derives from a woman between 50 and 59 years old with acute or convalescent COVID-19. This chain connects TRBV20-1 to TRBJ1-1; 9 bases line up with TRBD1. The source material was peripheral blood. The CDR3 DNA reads TGCAGCCGGGACAGGGCCACTGAAGCTTTCTTT. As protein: CSRDRATEAFF.